This TCR beta chain derives from a study of T cell repertoires in cytomegalovirus infection. Study context: From public TCR beta signatures came an indication of both CMV infection and matching HLA type.

Germline CDR1 is SGHAT and CDR2 is FQNNGV. V lost 0 bases and J lost 9, with 9 bases in between. The CDR3 totals 13 residues. The table lists this clonotype with many counts. The target antigen is unknown. TCRdb independently ran MiXCR on the reads; one entry per CDR3 protein. The sample records about 490,000 distinct CDR3 sequences, over 9% being singletons. The study's findings and limits: HLA-C-restricted TCR beta clonotypes specific for CMV led the ex vivo response. Using cumulative public TCR beta family frequency, the authors identified those who carried CMV together with the relevant HLA.

The V and J genes are TRBV11-2 and TRBJ2-1; D not resolved. The origin of this receptor is a human donor in good health (CMV status not recorded). Some clones in this sample may be carry-over from other donors' samples. The material sequenced was PBMCs. The CDR3 DNA follows: TGTGCCAGCAGCTTAGAGGGATGGGGTGAGCAGTTCTTC. Translating it yields CASSLEGWGEQFF.